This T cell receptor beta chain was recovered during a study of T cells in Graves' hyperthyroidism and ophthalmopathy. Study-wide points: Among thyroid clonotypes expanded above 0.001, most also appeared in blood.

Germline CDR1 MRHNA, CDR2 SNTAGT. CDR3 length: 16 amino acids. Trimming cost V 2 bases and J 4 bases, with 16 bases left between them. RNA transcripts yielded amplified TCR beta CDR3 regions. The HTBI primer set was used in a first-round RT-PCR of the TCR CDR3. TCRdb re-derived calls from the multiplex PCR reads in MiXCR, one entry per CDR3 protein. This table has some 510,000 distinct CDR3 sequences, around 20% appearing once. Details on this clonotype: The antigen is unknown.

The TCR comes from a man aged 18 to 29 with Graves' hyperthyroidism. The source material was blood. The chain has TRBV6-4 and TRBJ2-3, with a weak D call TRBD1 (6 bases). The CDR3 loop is CASSDPGTRGADTQYF. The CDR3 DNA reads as TGTGCCAGCAGTGACCCGGGGACAAGGGGCGCAGATACGCAGTATTTT.